The clone carrying this T cell receptor beta chain was seen ten or more times. Its target is unknown. The source of the sample is a study of blood T cells in healthy people across ages. Findings of the study overall: Changes seen in expanded clonotypes were possibly confounded by donor CMV status left unknown. Strong correlation linked observed beta diversity and percent naive T cells.

Trimming stripped 8 bases from V and 5 bases from J, with 9 bases between. CDR1 is MNHEY and CDR2 is SMNVEV in the germline V gene (reference sequence). The CDR3 is 11 residues long. Primers used in a second PCR of roughly 7 to 12 cycles were a sample-barcoded 5' primer and a J-beta primer mix. Samples each returned at least 2.5 million CDR3-containing paired-end reads. In TCRdb, the 5' RACE reads were re-called with MiXCR into one record per CDR3 protein. The table records 1.5 million to 2 million distinct CDR3 sequences, 28% of them present only once. The people who gave samples were healthy Caucasians from Russia, aged about 6 to 95.

The receptor's source is a woman in her 30s in good health. The chain couples TRBV27 to TRBJ1-1; D not certain. Sequenced sample: blood. In DNA form, the CDR3 reads TGTGCCAGCGGGTGGGGTACTGAAGCTTTCTTT. This codes for CASGWGTEAFF.